This T cell receptor beta chain was found in a study of cytomegalovirus exposure and HLA in healthy donors (dated by TCRdb to about 2017). Context from the whole study: In an earlier analysis of roughly 590 of the donors, 276 Gb of sequence data and 100 million or so unique TCR beta sequences from 180 million or so T cells were reported. To study patterns of TCR occurrence, a later analysis re-analyzed previously published TCR beta repertoires from several hundred donors and added high-resolution HLA genotyping. Using immunosequencing, the study profiled T cell repertoires from around 680 subjects and related those repertoires to cytomegalovirus serostatus. The number of typed donors differed by locus: roughly 629-630 for A, B, C, DRB1 and DQB1; approximately 520 for DQA1; some 610 for DPA1; and 450 to 480 for DPB1. All discovery cohort repertoires had been generated using a single sequencing platform. Across 300 to 500 genotyped donors of the cohort, an average of about 200,000 unique TCR beta nucleotide sequences per donor were sequenced, and roughly 20% of those sequences were non-productive. To decide whether each TCR beta V gene segment behaved as functional or pseudogenic, an earlier analysis of approximately 600 of the donors relied on high-throughput TCR beta sequencing. The study combined high-throughput TCR immunosequencing, statistical association of individual TCRs with disease status, and machine learning to predict cytomegalovirus infection status. Of the approximately 400 genotyped donors, less than 85% were placed in the genetic ancestry cluster associated with self-reported Caucasian donors. The later analysis used no new phenotypic data to find candidate immune exposures, relying instead on TCR beta sequences and their occurrence across donors. A later genetic analysis took genome-wide SNP genotypes for about 55% of the roughly 700 donors and used that subset as a discovery cohort. Both class I and class II loci were covered by HLA typing, at four-digit resolution. A separate validation cohort of roughly 110 different subjects was used in addition to the roughly 620-subject first cohort. Four to six DR-DQ haplotypes were handled as single units for association and clustering, since linkage in the cohort was strong. An early release covering 500 to 750 HLA-typed donors comprised about 290 gigabases of sequencing data and about 90 million unique TCR sequences. The study aimed to test whether signatures of past pathogen exposure could be identified by cataloging public T cell receptors. Donor age, sex, ethnicity and CMV serostatus were collected together with the repertoire data.

V lost 5 bases and J lost 4 bases; the stretch between them is 16 bases long. Reading the germline V gene gives CDR1 MDHEN and CDR2 SYDVKM. The cysteine opens and the phenylalanine closes a CDR3 of 15 amino acids. Only CDR3 DNA remains: 45 bases, in frame from the first base. Library method: the immunoSEQ multiplex PCR assay. A mixture of 60 forward primers for TCR Vbeta segments and 13 reverse primers for TCR Jbeta segments was used in the multiplex PCR. Amplification of the CDR3 region of rearranged TCR beta genes was performed with a multiplex PCR assay on genomic DNA. The amplified TCR beta libraries were sequenced on the Illumina HiSeq System as 87-base-pair reads. Per the authors' processing: A later analysis counted 75 million to 100 million unique TCR beta chains across the approximately 700 repertoires, and around 12 million of these chains were shared by at least two donors. To remove PCR and sequencing errors, raw reads were error-corrected and collapsed into unique sequences using a nearest-neighbor algorithm that merged closely related sequences. V, D and J gene segments were assigned by aligning CDR3 sequences to IMGT reference sequences. For a sequence to be retained, at least a six-nucleotide match to both a V gene segment and a J gene segment was required. A rearrangement was called productive if the CDR3 had no stop codons and remained in frame with V and J, and every other rearrangement was called non-productive. Following IMGT convention, CDR3 was defined as the stretch from the second conserved V-encoded cysteine up to the conserved J-encoded phenylalanine. In an earlier analysis of more than 550 of the donors, sequences lacking an unambiguous match to a single V gene segment were excluded. An earlier analysis of several hundred of the donors called V segments functional above 56.7% productive rearrangements and segregating when the between-donor standard deviation exceeded 5%. To diagnose cytomegalovirus status from the catalog of TCR beta chain sequences, a statistical classification framework was built. V and J gene assignment, in a later analysis, came from comparing TCR nucleotide sequences with IMGT/GENE-DB human TR gene sequences. In a later analysis, CDR3 sequences and most-parsimonious VDJ recombination scenarios were assigned using the TCRdist pipeline. A later analysis defined each TCR beta chain by its CDR3 amino acid sequence plus V-gene family, and excluded reads lacking a unique V-gene family. To address suspected cross-contamination and a sequencing artifact, a later analysis removed roughly 640 highly shared, low-generation-probability nucleotide sequences. For each public chain, a later analysis derived a clonal expansion index from normalized ranks of inferred template counts within each repertoire. A later analysis computed generation probabilities with a VDJ recombination model fitted to out-of-frame rearrangements, and checked the results against IGoR. In a later analysis, TCR-TCR, TCR-HLA and TCR-CMV co-occurrence was scored with hypergeometric tests, and a repertoire-size bias correction was applied to TCR pairs. To estimate false discovery rates, a later analysis permuted the HLA or CMV assignments 20 times. A later analysis grouped co-occurring TCRs with DBSCAN, adding TCRdist sequence similarity when clustering within HLA-allele-positive subsets. Repertoires with fewer than 30,000 or more than 120,000 public chains were left out of co-occurrence clustering, as were five repertoires with anomalous nucleotide sharing. As stored in TCRdb, this immuneACCESS dataset retains in-frame rearrangements with V and J assigned. A fraction of the clones does not appear; measured against another copy, unresolved V genes explain less than half of the discrepancy, and the remainder lacks a known reason. The DNA gave D and trimming, while V, J and clone size come from that table. The sample data list around 300,000 clones, and approximately 84% of these were observed just once. Of the sample, 2% to 2.5% is held by the ten largest clones.

The cohort consisted of 650 to 700 healthy bone marrow donors. At the time of sampling, every cohort member was nominally healthy, though immune exposures that went unrecorded were likely present. The donor tested CMV seropositive and was one of the 289 seropositive cohort members. A peripheral blood sample was provided by each donor, and peripheral blood mononuclear cells were used for TCR beta sequencing. Genomic DNA was extracted from the blood cell samples with the Qiagen DNeasy Blood Extraction Kit. What the authors observed across the whole study: The cohort was sequenced for TCR beta chains only, and without alpha or paired-chain data the features that could be detected were limited. The classifier was reported to diagnose cytomegalovirus status with high specificity and sensitivity in both the original and validation cohorts. Most TCR sequences were seen in very few donors, while some public TCRs were found in many individuals. A few of the identified cytomegalovirus-associated TCR beta chains were confirmed in vitro to be specific for cytomegalovirus antigens. A later genetic analysis reported fewer N-insertions in productive TCRs among donors in an Asian-associated ancestry cluster than the roughly 700-donor mean. In a later analysis, HLA-associated TCR beta chains showed more clonal expansion and lower generation probabilities than non-associated chains that were equally common. A group of highly shared sequence variants was considered likely to be a technical artifact of the sequencing pipeline. Several of the top co-occurrence clusters appeared to be linked to parvovirus B19, influenza, CMV and Epstein-Barr virus, according to a later analysis. According to the authors, the approach could potentially be generalized to other disease states and immunological phenotypes. Because some donors lacked HLA typing at each locus, the association tests relied only on the typed subset. In a later genetic analysis, a missense DCLRE1C variant was associated with V-gene and J-gene trimming of TCR beta chains, and the association was replicated in an independent cohort. Because counts were too low, seventeen rarely observed V segments, including chromosome 9 orphons, were excluded from the earlier analysis of around 590 of the donors. Broadly in line with IMGT annotations, most TCR beta V segments showed up in productive rearrangements about 90% or about 30% of the time in an earlier analysis of roughly 590 of the donors. In a later analysis, more than 15,000 TCR beta sequences were associated with specific HLA alleles at a false discovery rate of 0.05. Because the 87-base-pair reads could not distinguish some IMGT-functional V segments, including TRBV6-2 and TRBV6-3, those segments were excluded. When HLA alleles, especially DR and DQ, strongly co-occurred, TCR associations were difficult to assign to individual alleles. For the cohort, immune exposure information was limited to CMV serostatus. The study gave a list of 150 to 200 TCR beta chains associated with cytomegalovirus. A further reported finding was that TCR beta sequences accurately predicted the HLA-A and HLA-B alleles for most subjects in the first cohort. A later analysis found that most CMV-associated TCR beta chains appeared HLA-restricted, with HLA associations seemingly driven largely by CMV exposure. In a later analysis, the rate of TCR association differed among HLA loci, with DRB1 alleles having the most associated TCRs and HLA-C alleles having the fewest. The presence/absence analyses assumed that sequencing depth was roughly uniform across donors, and that assumption may not be true. Linkage disequilibrium might explain the correlated functional status among segregating V segments, but an unknown experimental factor could not be ruled out.

As to this clone: Its antigen target is currently unknown. Nothing much larger sits one base from this clone, and base qualities are not available.

Sequencing used PBMCs. The chain uses TRBV28 and TRBJ2-3, with TRBD2 as a weak D call on 5 bases. The origin of this receptor is a woman in her thirties or forties in good health and CMV-seropositive. The CDR3 region reads CASSVLAGGADTQYF. In nucleotides, the sequence is TGTGCCAGCAGTGTCCTAGCTGGTGGCGCAGATACGCAGTATTTT.